Detailed here is one TCR beta chain. The target antigen is unknown. Blood donors were healthy children aged about 16-60 months and healthy nonsmoking adults. Adult controls were healthy nonsmokers aged about 19-55 years, median approximately 39 years. Each sample had roughly 17,000–110,000 sorted naive CD8+ T cells. This sample was included in a study of naive CD8 T cells in extremely preterm neonates. Overall study results and limits: Term neonates approximately 0.4%, young children roughly 0.03%, adults approximately 0.0099%; preterm neonates shared roughly 2.7%.

Sequencing was performed with immunoSEQ multiplex PCR; in TCRdb, only in-frame clones are kept and a portion is missing. The sample gives over 5,000 clones, about 97% of which show up once; about 8.6% is in the top ten. This CDR3 is 18 amino acids long. The V end was cut by 5 bases, the J end by 0 bases, with 23 bases between. Germline V CDR1 and CDR2: PRHDT, FYEKMQ (reference sequence). J is TRBJ2-7 and V is TRBV13, with D perhaps TRBD2 (5 bases). The sequence derives from a human donor in good health. The sequencing input was naive CD8+ T cells from blood. The CDR3 coding sequence is TGTGCCAGCAGCCCCCTTACCACTAGAGTAGGTTCCTCCTACGAGCAGTACTTC. As protein: CASSPLTTRVGSSYEQYF.